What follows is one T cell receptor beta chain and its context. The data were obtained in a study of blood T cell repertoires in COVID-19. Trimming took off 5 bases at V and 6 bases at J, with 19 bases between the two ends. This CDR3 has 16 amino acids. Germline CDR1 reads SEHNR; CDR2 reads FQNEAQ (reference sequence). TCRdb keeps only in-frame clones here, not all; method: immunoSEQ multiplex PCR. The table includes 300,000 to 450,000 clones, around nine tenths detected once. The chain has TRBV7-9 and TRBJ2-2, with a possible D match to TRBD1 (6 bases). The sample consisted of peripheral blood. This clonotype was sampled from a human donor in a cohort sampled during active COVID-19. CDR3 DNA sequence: TGTGCCAGCAGCCCCGTTAGGGTGGGGGCGCCCGGGGAGCTGTTTTTT. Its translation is CASSPVRVGAPGELFF.